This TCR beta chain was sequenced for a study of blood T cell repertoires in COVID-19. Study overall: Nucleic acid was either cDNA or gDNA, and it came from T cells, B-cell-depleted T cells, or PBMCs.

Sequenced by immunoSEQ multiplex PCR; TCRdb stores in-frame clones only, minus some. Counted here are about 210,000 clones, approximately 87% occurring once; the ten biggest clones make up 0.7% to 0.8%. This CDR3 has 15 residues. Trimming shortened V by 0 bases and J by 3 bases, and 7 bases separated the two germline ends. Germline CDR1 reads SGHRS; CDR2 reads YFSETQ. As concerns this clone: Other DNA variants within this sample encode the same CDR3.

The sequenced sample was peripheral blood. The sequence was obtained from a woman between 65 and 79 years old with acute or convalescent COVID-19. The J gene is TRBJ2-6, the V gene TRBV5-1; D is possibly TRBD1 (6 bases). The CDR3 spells CASSLEGVGANVLTF. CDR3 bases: TGCGCCAGCAGCTTGGAGGGGGTTGGGGCCAACGTCCTGACTTTC. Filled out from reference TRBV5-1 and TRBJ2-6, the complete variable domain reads KAGVTQTPRYLIKTRGQQVTLSCSPISGHRSVSWYQQTPGQGLQFLFEYFSETQRNKGNFPGRFSGRQFSNSRSEMNVSTLELGDSALYLCASSLEGVGANVLTFGAGSRLTVL.